The clone carrying this T cell receptor beta chain was seen more than once but under ten times. Other nucleotide sequences in the sample specify the same CDR3. The data stem from a study of blood T cell repertoires in COVID-19. Looking at the study overall: COVID-19 samples from acute and convalescent phases originated in the United States, Italy and Spain. PBMCs, B-cell-depleted T cells, or T cells provided the cDNA or gDNA that made up the material.

The CDR3 extends over 13 amino acids. V lost 5 bases, J lost 2 bases, and 10 bases lay in between. Germline values: CDR1 MNHEY, CDR2 SVGAGI. Original processing methods: Reference gene primers were amplified, and this amplification served to estimate nucleated cell counts. Sequencing was performed with immunoSEQ multiplex PCR; in TCRdb, only in-frame clones are kept and a portion is missing. Clone size and V and J calls were adopted from that table, with D and trimming inferred from the DNA. In the table there are roughly 85,000 clones, 86% of which are singletons. The chain employs TRBV6-5 and TRBJ2-7; D perhaps matches TRBD2 (5 bases). Sequencing was performed on peripheral blood. The TCR originated in a man aged 50 to 60 with active or convalescent COVID-19. Written as DNA, the CDR3 is TGTGCCAGCAGTCGGACTGGGACCTACGAGCAGTACTTC. This gives the protein CASSRTGTYEQYF.